This TCR beta chain was sequenced during a study of OX40 agonist ivuxolimab in advanced cancers. Study-wide points: Clonal expansion in partial responders at 0.1-3.0 mg/kg ranked among the lowest.

About this clone: What it recognizes is unknown.

Germline CDR1 and CDR2: SGHDN and FVKESK. The CDR3 totals 14 residues. Trimming pared 4 bases from V and 0 bases from J, leaving 6 bases between. Here immunoSEQ multiplex PCR was the method, and the copy in TCRdb shows in-frame clones only, minus some. Of about 58,000 clones listed, 80% to 90% were seen once; the top ten hold 12%. The TCR originated in an adult with an advanced solid tumor such as melanoma, head and neck, liver or kidney cancer. The source material was CD4+ or CD8+ T cells sorted from blood, sampled in a trial of the OX40 agonist ivuxolimab. The chain carries TRBV14 and TRBJ2-2; D call uncertain. DNA of the CDR3: TGTGCCAGCAGCCTGGGGTCGAACACCGGGGAGCTGTTTTTT. Amino acids: CASSLGSNTGELFF.